These 9 T cell receptor beta chains were all obtained from the same sample, sequenced in a study of T-cell reconstitution after alpha-beta-depleted transplantation in children. Unique molecular identifiers were used in preparing the TCRbeta library. TCRdb analysed the PCR reads with MiXCR anew, one entry per CDR3 protein. The table records some 520,000 distinct CDR3 sequences, approximately 32% of them present only once. The sample here was PBMCs from the stem cell graft donor, taken from the stem cell graft. All receptors come from a human donor who donated a stem cell graft to a child with aplastic anemia.

The chain couples TRBV12-3 or TRBV12-4 to TRBJ1-4; no clear D gene. This CDR3 is 15 amino acids long. V lost 5 bases, J lost 0 bases, and 10 bases lay in between. The CDR3 bases are TGTGCCAGCAGTGGCAGTACTGCAACTAATGAAAAACTGTTTTTT. Residues: CASSGSTATNEKLFF.

This clonotype was counted only a few times. The chain recombines TRBV20-1 with TRBJ2-7; 9 bases line up with TRBD1. From germline, CDR1 is DFQATT and CDR2 SNEGSKA (reference sequence). This CDR3 comprises 13 residues. J lost 5 bases, V lost 4 bases, and 6 bases had no gene match. The CDR3 sequence: CSATPGTGNEQYF. The CDR3 DNA reads TGCAGTGCTACCCCCGGGACAGGGAACGAGCAGTACTTC.

This clonotype was seen a few times. The V gene is TRBV20-1, the J gene TRBJ1-1; TRBD1 matches at 11 bases. CDR3 length equals 15 residues. Trimming at V came to 5 bases and at J to 0 bases, leaving 5 bases not matched to a gene. The germline CDR1 and CDR2 sequences are DFQATT and SNEGSKA (reference sequence). In nucleotides, the CDR3 is TGCAGTGCTCCTCGGACAGGGGGCTTGAACACTGAAGCTTTCTTT. It translates to CSAPRTGGLNTEAFF.

The chain is built from TRBV6-2 or TRBV6-3 and TRBJ2-5; 8 bases map to TRBD1. This CDR3 contains 14 residues. Germline CDR1 reads MNHEY; CDR2 reads SVGEGT. Germline trimming cut 8 bases from V and 4 bases from J; bases unmatched to any gene: 9. For the CDR3, the DNA is TGTGCCAGCTTGCGGACAGGGTCCGGAGAGACCCAGTACTTC. It specifies CASLRTGSGETQYF.

This clonotype has more than one count but fewer than ten. The chain combines TRBV5-5 with TRBJ1-1, with D unresolved. The V and J ends lost 1 base and 5 bases respectively, with 9 bases between them. This CDR3 is built from 13 residues. The germline gives CDR1 SGHKS, CDR2 YYEKEE (reference sequence). CDR3 bases: TGTGCCAGCAGCTTGCAGGTCGGTACTGAAGCTTTCTTT. Its protein product is CASSLQVGTEAFF.

This chain links TRBV4-3 with TRBJ2-7, with 13 bases that match TRBD2. The V gene's germline CDR1 is LGHNA and CDR2 YSLEER. This CDR3 is 15 amino acids long. V was pared by 1 base and J by 4 bases, with 1 base of the junction left unmatched. CDR3 DNA sequence: TGCGCCAGCAGCCAAGGGACTAGCGGGAGATACGAGCAGTACTTC. Amino acids: CASSQGTSGRYEQYF.

The chain recombines TRBV11-3 with TRBJ2-3, with D tentatively TRBD1 (5 bases). CDR3 length equals 16 residues. CDR1 is SGHNT and CDR2 is YENEEA in the germline V gene. Trimming took 5 bases from V and 0 from J, leaving 15 bases between them. CDR3 DNA sequence: TGTGCCAGCAGCGCCCATGGGGCAAGTAGCACAGATACGCAGTATTTT. It is translated as CASSAHGASSTDTQYF.

A few counts support this clonotype. V gene TRBV12-3 or TRBV12-4 combines with J gene TRBJ1-5; 10 positions agree with TRBD1. This CDR3 has 16 amino acids. Trimming cost V 6 bases and J 3 bases; bases outside gene matches: 8. The CDR3 protein is CASRRTGGEVNQPQHF. As DNA, the CDR3 is TGTGCCAGCAGGAGGACAGGGGGTGAGGTCAATCAGCCCCAGCATTTT.

Only one count was recorded for this clonotype. This chain connects TRBV15 to TRBJ1-6, with a weak D call TRBD1 (5 bases). V was clipped by 0 bases and J by 4 bases, with 7 bases between them. The CDR3 is made up of 15 amino acids. Germline CDR1 LNHNV, CDR2 YYDKDF (reference sequence). The CDR3 region is CATSRDQGYNSPLHF. Here the CDR3 DNA reads TGTGCCACCAGCAGAGATCAGGGTTATAATTCACCCCTCCACTTT. The entire variable domain, with the rest obtained from reference TRBV15 and TRBJ1-6, is as follows: DAMVIQNPRYQVTQFGKPVTLSCSQTLNHNVMYWYQQKSSQAPKLLFHYYDKDFNNEADTPDNFQSRRPNTSFCFLDIRSPGLGDTAMYLCATSRDQGYNSPLHFGNGTRLTVT.